Sequencing of this T cell receptor beta chain was carried out in a study of blood T cell repertoires in COVID-19. Study-wide background: T cells, B-cell-depleted T cells, or PBMCs supplied cDNA or gDNA.

Assay: immunoSEQ multiplex PCR; the TCRdb copy retains only in-frame clones and omits some. The data contain roughly 150,000 clones, approximately 80% of them singletons. The material sequenced was peripheral blood. This clonotype was obtained from a human donor in a cohort sampled during active COVID-19.

Written as DNA, the CDR3 is TGTGCCAGCAGTTTACAACTGGTTGGAGGAACGGGCGGCTACACCTTC. Translated: CASSLQLVGGTGGYTF. The rearrangement uses TRBV27 and TRBJ1-2, with no clear D. Per the germline V gene, CDR1 is MNHEY and CDR2 is SMNVEV (reference sequence). The CDR3 is 16 residues long. The V end lost 2 bases, the J end lost 8 bases, and 21 bases lay between the germline ends.